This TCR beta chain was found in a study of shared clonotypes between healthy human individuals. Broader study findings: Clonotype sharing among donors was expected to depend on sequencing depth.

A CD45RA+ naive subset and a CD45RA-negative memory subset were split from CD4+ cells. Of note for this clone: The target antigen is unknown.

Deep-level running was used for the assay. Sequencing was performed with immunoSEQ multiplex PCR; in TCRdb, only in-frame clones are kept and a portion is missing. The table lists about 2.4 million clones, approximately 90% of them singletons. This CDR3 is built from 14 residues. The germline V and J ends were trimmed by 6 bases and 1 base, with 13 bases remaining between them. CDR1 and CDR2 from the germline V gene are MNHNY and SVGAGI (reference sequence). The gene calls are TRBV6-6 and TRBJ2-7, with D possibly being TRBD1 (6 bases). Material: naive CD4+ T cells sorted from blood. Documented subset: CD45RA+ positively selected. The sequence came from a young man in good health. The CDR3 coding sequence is TGTGCCAGCAGATCCTGGGACAAATCCTACGAGCAGTACTTC. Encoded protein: CASRSWDKSYEQYF.